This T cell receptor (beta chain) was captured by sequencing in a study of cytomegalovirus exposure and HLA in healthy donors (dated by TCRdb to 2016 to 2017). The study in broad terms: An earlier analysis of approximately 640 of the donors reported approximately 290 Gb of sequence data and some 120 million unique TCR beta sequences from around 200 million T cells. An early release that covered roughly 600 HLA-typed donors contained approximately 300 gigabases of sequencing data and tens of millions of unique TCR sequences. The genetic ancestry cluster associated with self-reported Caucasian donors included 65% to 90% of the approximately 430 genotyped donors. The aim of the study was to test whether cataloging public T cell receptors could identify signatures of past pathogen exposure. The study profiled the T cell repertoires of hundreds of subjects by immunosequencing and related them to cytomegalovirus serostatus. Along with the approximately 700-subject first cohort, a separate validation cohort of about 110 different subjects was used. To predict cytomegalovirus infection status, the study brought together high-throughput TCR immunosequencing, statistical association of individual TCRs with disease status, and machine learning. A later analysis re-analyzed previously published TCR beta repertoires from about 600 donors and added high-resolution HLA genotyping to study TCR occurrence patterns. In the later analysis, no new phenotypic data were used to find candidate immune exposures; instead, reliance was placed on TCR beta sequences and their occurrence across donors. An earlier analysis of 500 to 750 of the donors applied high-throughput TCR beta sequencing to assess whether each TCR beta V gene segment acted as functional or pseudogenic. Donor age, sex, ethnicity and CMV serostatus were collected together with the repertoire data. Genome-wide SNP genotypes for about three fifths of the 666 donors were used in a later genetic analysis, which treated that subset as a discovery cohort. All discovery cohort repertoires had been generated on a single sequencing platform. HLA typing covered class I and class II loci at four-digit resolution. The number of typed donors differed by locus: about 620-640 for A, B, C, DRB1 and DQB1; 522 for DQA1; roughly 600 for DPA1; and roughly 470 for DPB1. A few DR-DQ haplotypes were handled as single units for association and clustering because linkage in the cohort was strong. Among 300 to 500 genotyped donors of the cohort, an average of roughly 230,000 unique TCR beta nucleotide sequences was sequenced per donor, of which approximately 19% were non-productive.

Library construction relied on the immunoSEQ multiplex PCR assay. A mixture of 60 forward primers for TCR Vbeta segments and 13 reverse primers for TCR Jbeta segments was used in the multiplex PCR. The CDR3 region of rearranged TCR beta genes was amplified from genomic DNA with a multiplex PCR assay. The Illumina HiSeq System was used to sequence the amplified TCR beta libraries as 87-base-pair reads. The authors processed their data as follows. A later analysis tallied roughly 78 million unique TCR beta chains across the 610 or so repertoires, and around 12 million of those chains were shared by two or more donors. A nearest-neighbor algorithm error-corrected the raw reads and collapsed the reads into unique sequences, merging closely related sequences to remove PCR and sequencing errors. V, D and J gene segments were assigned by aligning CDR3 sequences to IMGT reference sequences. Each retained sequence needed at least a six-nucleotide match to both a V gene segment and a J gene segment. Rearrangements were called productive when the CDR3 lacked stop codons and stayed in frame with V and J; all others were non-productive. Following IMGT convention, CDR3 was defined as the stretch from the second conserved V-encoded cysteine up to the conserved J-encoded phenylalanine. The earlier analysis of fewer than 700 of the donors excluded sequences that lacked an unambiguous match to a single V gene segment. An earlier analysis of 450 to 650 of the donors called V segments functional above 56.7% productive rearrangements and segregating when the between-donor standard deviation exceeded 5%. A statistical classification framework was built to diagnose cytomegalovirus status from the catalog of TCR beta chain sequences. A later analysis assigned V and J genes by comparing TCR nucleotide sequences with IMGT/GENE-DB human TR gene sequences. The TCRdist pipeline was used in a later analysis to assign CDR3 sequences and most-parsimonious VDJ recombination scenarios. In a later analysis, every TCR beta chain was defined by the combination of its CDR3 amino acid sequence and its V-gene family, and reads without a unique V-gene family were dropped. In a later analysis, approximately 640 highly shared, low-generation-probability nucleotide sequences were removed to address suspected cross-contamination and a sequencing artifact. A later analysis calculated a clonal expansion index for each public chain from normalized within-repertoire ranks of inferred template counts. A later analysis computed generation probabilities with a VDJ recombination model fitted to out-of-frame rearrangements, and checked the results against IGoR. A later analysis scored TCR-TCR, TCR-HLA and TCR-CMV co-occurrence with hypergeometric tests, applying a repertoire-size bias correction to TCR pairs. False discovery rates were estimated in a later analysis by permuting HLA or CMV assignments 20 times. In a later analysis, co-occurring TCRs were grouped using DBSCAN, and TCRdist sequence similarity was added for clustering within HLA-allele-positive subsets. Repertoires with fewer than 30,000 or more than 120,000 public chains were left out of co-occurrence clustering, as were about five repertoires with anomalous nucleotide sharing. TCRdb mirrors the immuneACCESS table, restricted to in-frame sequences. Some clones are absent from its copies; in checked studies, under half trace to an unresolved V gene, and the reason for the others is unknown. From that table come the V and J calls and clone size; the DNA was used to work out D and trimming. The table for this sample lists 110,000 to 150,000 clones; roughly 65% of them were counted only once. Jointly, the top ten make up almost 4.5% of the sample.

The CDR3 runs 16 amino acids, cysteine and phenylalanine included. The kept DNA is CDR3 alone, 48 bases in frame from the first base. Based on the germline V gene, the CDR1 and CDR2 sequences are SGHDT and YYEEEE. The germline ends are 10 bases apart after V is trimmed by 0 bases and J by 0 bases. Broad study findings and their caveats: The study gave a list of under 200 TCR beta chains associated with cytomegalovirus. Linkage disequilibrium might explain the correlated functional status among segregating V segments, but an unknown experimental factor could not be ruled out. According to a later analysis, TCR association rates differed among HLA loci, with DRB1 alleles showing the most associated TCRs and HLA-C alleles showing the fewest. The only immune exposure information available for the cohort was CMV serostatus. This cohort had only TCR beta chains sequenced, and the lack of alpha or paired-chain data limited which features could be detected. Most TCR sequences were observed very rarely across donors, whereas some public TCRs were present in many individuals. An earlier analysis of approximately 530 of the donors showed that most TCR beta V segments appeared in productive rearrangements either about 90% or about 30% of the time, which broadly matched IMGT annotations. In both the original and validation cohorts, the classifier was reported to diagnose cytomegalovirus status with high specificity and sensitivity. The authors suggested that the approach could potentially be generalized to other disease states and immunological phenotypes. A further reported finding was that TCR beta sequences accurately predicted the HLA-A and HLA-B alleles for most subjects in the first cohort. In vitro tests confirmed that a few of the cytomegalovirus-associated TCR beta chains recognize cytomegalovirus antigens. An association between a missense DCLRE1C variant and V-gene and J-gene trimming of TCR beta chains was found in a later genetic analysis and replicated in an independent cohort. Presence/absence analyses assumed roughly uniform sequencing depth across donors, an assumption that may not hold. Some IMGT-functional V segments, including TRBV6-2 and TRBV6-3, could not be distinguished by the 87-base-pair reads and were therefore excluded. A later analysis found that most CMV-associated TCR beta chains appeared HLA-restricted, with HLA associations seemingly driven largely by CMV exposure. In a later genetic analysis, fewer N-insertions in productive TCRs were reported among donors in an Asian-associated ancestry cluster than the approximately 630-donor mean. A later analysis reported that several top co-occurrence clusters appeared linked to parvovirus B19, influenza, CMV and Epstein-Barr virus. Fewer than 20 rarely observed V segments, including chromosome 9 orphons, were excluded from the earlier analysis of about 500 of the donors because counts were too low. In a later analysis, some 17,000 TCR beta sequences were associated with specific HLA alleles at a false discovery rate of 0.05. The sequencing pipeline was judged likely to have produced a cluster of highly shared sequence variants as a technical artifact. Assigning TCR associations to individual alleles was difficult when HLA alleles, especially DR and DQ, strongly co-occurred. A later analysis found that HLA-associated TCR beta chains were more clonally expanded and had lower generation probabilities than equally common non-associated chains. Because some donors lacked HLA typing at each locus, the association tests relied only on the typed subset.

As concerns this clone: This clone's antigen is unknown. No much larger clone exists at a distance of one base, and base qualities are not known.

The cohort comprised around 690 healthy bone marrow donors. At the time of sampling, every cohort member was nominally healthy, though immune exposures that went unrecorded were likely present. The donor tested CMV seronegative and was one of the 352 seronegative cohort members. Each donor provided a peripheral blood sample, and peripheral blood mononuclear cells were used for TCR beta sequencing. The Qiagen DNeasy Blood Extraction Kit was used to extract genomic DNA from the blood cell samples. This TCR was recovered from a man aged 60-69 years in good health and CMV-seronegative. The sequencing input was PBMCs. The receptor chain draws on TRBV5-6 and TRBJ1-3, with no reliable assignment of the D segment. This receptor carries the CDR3 CASSLARGLSGNTIYF. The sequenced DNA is TGTGCCAGCAGCTTGGCCCGCGGACTCTCTGGAAACACCATATATTTT.